This entry lists 18 T cell receptor beta chains sequenced from one sample in a study of CD8+ T cells in alopecia areata. Once RNA had been extracted, it was reverse transcribed into cDNA to act as the sequencing template. Some clones are missing from TCRdb's copy, which holds only in-frame ones; the method was immunoSEQ multiplex PCR. Altogether under 110,000 clones are present, about three fifths being singletons, with the ten largest covering about 15%. The treatment denotes: oral pan-JAK inhibitor, 5-10 mg twice daily. Sequencing used CD8+ T cells sorted from blood, obtained at roughly week 55, from a patient treated with tofacitinib. All receptors come from a human donor with alopecia areata.

The rearrangement uses TRBV20-1 and TRBJ1-1; D call uncertain. V shed 3 bases and J shed 6 bases, with 5 bases lying between them. The V gene's germline CDR1 is DFQATT and CDR2 SNEGSKA (reference sequence). The CDR3 has 10 residues. This chain's CDR3 is CSASLAEAFF. In DNA form, the CDR3 reads TGCAGTGCTAGTCTTGCTGAAGCTTTCTTT.

The count of this clone is one. The V gene is TRBV2, the J gene TRBJ2-3; D unclear. Trimming cost V 10 bases and J 2 bases, with 13 bases left between them. The CDR3 consists of 13 residues. In germline, CDR1 is SNHLY, CDR2 FYNNEI. CDR3 DNA sequence: TGTGCCACCGAAGTTAGTTTCACAGATACGCAGTATTTT. This encodes CATEVSFTDTQYF.

The sample holds a few counts of this clone. The chain is built from TRBV5-6 and TRBJ2-7; 8 positions agree with TRBD1. Unmatched junction bases numbered 6, after V lost 5 bases and J lost 2 bases. The CDR3 has 14 amino acids. Germline values: CDR1 SGHDT, CDR2 YYEEEE. This CDR3 is CASRNGTGPYEQYF. CDR3 in DNA: TGTGCCAGCAGAAACGGGACAGGACCCTACGAGCAGTACTTC.

The chain links TRBV7-2 to TRBJ2-7; D ambiguous. Germline CDR1 SGHTA, CDR2 FQGNSA. The length of the CDR3 is 13 residues. The V end was cut by 1 base, the J end by 5 bases, with 9 bases between. CDR3 bases: TGTGCCAGCAGCTTAGTAGAGTCTAACGAGCAGTACTTC. It specifies CASSLVESNEQYF.

The J gene is TRBJ2-7, the V gene TRBV7-3, with D possibly TRBD2 on 6 matching bases. V was cut by 3 bases and J by 5 bases, with 14 bases left in between. The CDR3 runs to 14 residues. Germline-derived CDR1 and CDR2 are SGHTA and FQGTGA. The CDR3, as DNA: TGTGCCAGCAGCTTTAGCGGCAGCGACGACGAGCAGTACTTC. Its protein is CASSFSGSDDEQYF.

There are a few counts of this clone. CDR3 nucleotides: TGTGCCTGGAGGGGAAATTCTAACTATGGCTACACCTTC. Residues: CAWRGNSNYGYTF. The chain links TRBV30 to TRBJ1-2, with D unresolved. This CDR3 has 13 residues. Trimming cost V 3 bases and J 0 bases, with 8 bases left between them. Germline lookup yields CDR1 GTSNPN and CDR2 SVGIG (reference sequence). Filled out from reference TRBV30 and TRBJ1-2, the complete variable domain reads SQTIHQWPATLVQPVGSPLSLECTVEGTSNPNLYWYRQAAGRGLQLLFYSVGIGQISSEVPQNLSASRPQDRQFILSSKKLLLSDSGFYLCAWRGNSNYGYTFGSGTRLTVV.

The chain recombines TRBV27 with TRBJ2-3; D is perhaps TRBD1 (7 bases). Germline CDR1 reads MNHEY; CDR2 reads SMNVEV (reference sequence). CDR3 size: 15 residues. V was trimmed by 6 bases and J by 0 bases, leaving 13 bases between them. DNA of the CDR3: TGTGCCAGCAGCAGGGGGGCCTCGAGCACAGATACGCAGTATTTT. Protein: CASSRGASSTDTQYF.

The chain uses TRBV29-1 and TRBJ2-5; 10 bases match TRBD2. V dropped 6 bases and J dropped 6; count of bases not matched to a gene: 13. The CDR3 length is 15 residues. CDR1 is SQVTM, CDR2 ANQGSEA, per germline. The CDR3 coding sequence is TGCAGCGTCGAAAGCAGCGGGGGGGCGTTGAAGACCCAGTACTTC. Translation: CSVESSGGALKTQYF.

V and J are TRBV9 and TRBJ1-2; 9 nucleotides agree with TRBD1. V lost 4 bases to trimming and J lost 4 bases; unmatched junction nucleotides: 8. The germline CDR1 and CDR2 sequences are SGDLS and YYNGEE. This CDR3 contains 15 residues. CDR3 in amino acids: CASSSRTGVGYGYTF. DNA of the CDR3: TGTGCCAGCAGCTCCCGGACAGGGGTAGGCTATGGCTACACCTTC.

This CDR3 reads CASSYRDRATGELFF. As DNA, the CDR3 is TGTGCCAGCAGTTACAGAGACAGGGCCACCGGGGAGCTGTTTTTT. The genes are TRBV6-5 and TRBJ2-2; TRBD1 matches 7 bases. This CDR3 contains 15 residues. The junction had 4 bases not matched to a gene; V was cut back by 2 bases and J by 4 bases. In germline, CDR1 is MNHEY, CDR2 SVGAGI.

The chain combines TRBV29-1 with TRBJ2-5; TRBD2 agrees at 7 bases. J was trimmed by 5 bases and V by 3 bases; bases with no gene match: 3. The germline V gene encodes CDR1 SQVTM and CDR2 ANQGSEA. The CDR3 runs to 12 residues. CDR3 DNA: TGCAGCGTTGATTTCGGGGGGGAGACCCAGTACTTC. Translated: CSVDFGGETQYF.

This clone has more than one count but fewer than ten. The chain is built from TRBV19 and TRBJ2-1; 8 bases line up with TRBD1. Losses at the gene ends were 5 bases for V and 4 bases for J; bases not matched to a gene: 7. CDR3 length equals 15 residues. CDR1 LNHDA and CDR2 SQIVND come from the germline V gene (reference sequence). The CDR3 sequence is CASSFWTGNYNEQFF. CDR3 coding DNA: TGTGCCAGTAGTTTTTGGACAGGGAATTACAATGAGCAGTTCTTC.

The chain couples TRBV30 to TRBJ1-3; D is unresolved. The V end was cut by 5 bases, the J end by 0 bases, with 8 bases between. This CDR3 comprises 13 residues. Germline V gives CDR1 GTSNPN, CDR2 SVGIG (reference sequence). CDR3 in DNA: TGTGCCTGGCTCATAGACTCTGGAAACACCATATATTTT. Translated, it gives CAWLIDSGNTIYF.

The chain links TRBV6-5 to TRBJ2-1, with D tentatively TRBD2 (5 bases). CDR3 length equals 13 residues. Per the germline V gene, CDR1 is MNHEY and CDR2 is SVGAGI. Trimming removed 8 bases from V and 9 bases from J, with 17 bases in between. The DNA of the CDR3 is TGTGCCAGCGGTTCTAGCCGTCCGGGTGAGCAGTTCTTC. Translated, it gives CASGSSRPGEQFF.

The J gene is TRBJ2-1, the V gene TRBV6-6; unclear D gene. The CDR3 covers 14 residues. Germline loops: CDR1 MNHNY, CDR2 SVGAGI (reference sequence). The V end was cut by 0 bases, the J end by 15 bases, with 18 bases between. The CDR3 reads CASSYSAGPKGVFF. The CDR3 coding sequence is TGTGCCAGCAGTTACTCGGCCGGGCCCAAGGGTGTGTTCTTC.

This rearrangement joins TRBV4-1 to TRBJ2-3, with D tentatively TRBD1 or TRBD2 (6 bases each). V was shortened by 0 bases and J by 5 bases, with 15 bases between the two germline ends. Per germline, CDR1 MGHRA and CDR2 YSYEKL. This CDR3 contains 16 residues. CDR3 protein: CASSQDRGGPGDTQYF. In DNA form, the CDR3 reads TGCGCCAGCAGCCAAGATCGTGGGGGGCCCGGAGATACGCAGTATTTT.

V usage is TRBV30 and J usage is TRBJ1-2; TRBD1 is a possible D gene (6 bases). This CDR3 region has 13 residues. With 1 base removed from V and 4 bases from J, the gap between germline ends came to 10 bases. Germline loops: CDR1 GTSNPN, CDR2 SVGIG (reference sequence). CDR3 bases: TGTGCCTGGAGTGAAGGACAGAGCTATGGCTACACCTTC. This codes for CAWSEGQSYGYTF.

This clone has just a few counts. This chain joins TRBV6-5 and TRBJ2-5; D unclear. CDR1 MNHEY and CDR2 SVGAGI come from the germline V gene. Between the trimmed V and J ends, which lost 8 bases and 0 bases, there was a span of 13 bases. This CDR3 has 14 residues. This chain's CDR3 is CASFSPQDQETQYF. CDR3 nucleotide sequence: TGTGCCAGCTTCTCCCCCCAGGACCAAGAGACCCAGTACTTC.